These 30 T cell receptor beta chains originate from one sample sequenced in a study of CD8 T cells in ankylosing spondylitis. One entry per CDR3 protein results from TCRdb running MiXCR on the 5' RACE reads. The table includes 250,000 to 350,000 distinct CDR3 sequences, 15% to 20% detected once. Source material: blood, either unsorted or a sorted T cell fraction (not recorded which). These receptors came from a male donor with ankylosing spondylitis or in good health (not recorded which).

The chain recombines TRBV5-1 with TRBJ2-2, with D possibly matching TRBD2 (7 bases). This CDR3 comprises 16 residues. Germline CDR1 reads SGHRS; CDR2 reads YFSETQ. With 3 bases removed from V and 1 base from J, the gap between germline ends came to 13 bases. The CDR3 bases are TGCGCCAGCAGCTCCCAGGGGAGGGTGAACACCGGGGAGCTGTTTTTT. Translation gives CASSSQGRVNTGELFF.

This chain joins TRBV12-3 or TRBV12-4 and TRBJ2-5; a weak D match, TRBD1 (6 bases). This CDR3 spans 16 amino acids. V shed 1 base and J shed 5 bases, with 17 bases lying between them. Here the CDR3 reads CASSLDPTGLRETQYF. CDR3 coding DNA: TGTGCCAGCAGTTTAGACCCGACAGGTCTTAGGGAGACCCAGTACTTC.

The V and J genes are TRBV6-1 and TRBJ1-6; TRBD1 might be the D (6 bases). The V gene lost 5 bases and the J gene lost 10 bases, with 12 bases spanning the gap. Germline V gene data show CDR1 as MNHNS and CDR2 as SASEGT. This CDR3 contains 13 residues. Written as DNA, the CDR3 is TGTGCCAGCAGTCCTAACAGGGTCTCACCCCTCCACTTT. Its protein is CASSPNRVSPLHF.

V gene TRBV3-1 combines with J gene TRBJ2-5; D may be TRBD2 (6 bases). The V gene's germline CDR1 is LGHDT and CDR2 YNNKEL (reference sequence). Trimming left V 1 base short and J 2 bases short, with 11 bases between. There are 15 residues in the CDR3. The CDR3 DNA follows: TGTGCCAGCAGCCAAGGCCCGGGGGTTCAAGAGACCCAGTACTTC. Its translation is CASSQGPGVQETQYF.

The J gene is TRBJ1-5, the V gene TRBV20-1; possibly TRBD1 for D (6 bases). Trimming left V 0 bases short and J 5 bases short, with 20 bases between. The CDR3 covers 17 residues. Germline V gene data show CDR1 as DFQATT and CDR2 as SNEGSKA (reference sequence). CDR3 coding DNA: TGCAGTGCTAGAGATTTGTGGCAGGGGATTGGAGATCAGCCCCAGCATTTT. It encodes CSARDLWQGIGDQPQHF.

There are a few counts of this clonotype. The chain is built from TRBV28 and TRBJ2-1; D gene uncertain. The CDR3 contains 15 residues. Trimming pared 5 bases from V and 1 base from J, leaving 12 bases between. In germline, CDR1 is MDHEN, CDR2 SYDVKM. The CDR3 sequence is CASSPVARSYNEQFF. The CDR3 region has the DNA TGTGCCAGCAGTCCAGTAGCTCGGTCCTACAATGAGCAGTTCTTC.

The V gene is TRBV30, the J gene TRBJ2-3; D is ambiguous. Trimming cost V 0 bases and J 6 bases, with 7 bases left between them. CDR3 length equals 12 residues. Germline lookup yields CDR1 GTSNPN and CDR2 SVGIG (reference sequence). The CDR3 reads CAWSVFGDTQYF. The CDR3 nucleotides read TGTGCCTGGAGTGTATTTGGTGATACGCAGTATTTT.

The rearrangement uses TRBV29-1 and TRBJ2-1, with D possibly TRBD1 on 7 matching bases. Trimming removed 5 bases from V and 3 bases from J, with 11 bases in between. This CDR3 region has 13 residues. Germline V lookup: CDR1 SQVTM, CDR2 ANQGSEA. CDR3 coding DNA: TGCAGCGTTAGGCAGGGGGGCTACAATGAGCAGTTCTTC. Translating gives CSVRQGGYNEQFF.

This clonotype was seen only a few times. The V and J genes are TRBV6-4 and TRBJ2-1; 8 bases are shared with TRBD2. After removal of 6 bases from V and 6 bases from J, the junction contained 10 bases not matched to a gene. Germline V gene sequence: CDR1 MRHNA, CDR2 SNTAGT. CDR3 size: 15 residues. The CDR3 coding sequence is TGTGCCAGCAGCCCGGGAGCGGGAGTCTCCAATGAGCAGTTCTTC. It specifies CASSPGAGVSNEQFF.

This clonotype appeared a few times. This chain links TRBV10-3 with TRBJ1-2; D is perhaps TRBD1 (5 bases). The CDR3 is made up of 13 amino acids. From germline, CDR1 is ENHRY and CDR2 SYGVKD. Trimming cost V 11 bases and J 5 bases, with 18 bases left between them. The CDR3 loop is CASAGVGGYGYTF. DNA of the CDR3: TGTGCCTCCGCCGGGGTGGGGGGATATGGCTACACCTTC.

This clonotype was counted a few times. This rearrangement joins TRBV9 to TRBJ2-1, with 16 bases identical to TRBD2. This CDR3 comprises 17 residues. With 0 bases clipped from V and 10 bases from J, the junction kept 7 bases outside the gene matches. Germline values: CDR1 SGDLS, CDR2 YYNGEE. CDR3 sequence reads: CASSVADGTSGGEEQFF. The CDR3, as DNA: TGTGCCAGCAGCGTAGCGGACGGGACTAGCGGGGGGGAAGAGCAGTTCTTC.

This clonotype came up many times. The rearrangement uses TRBV12-3 or TRBV12-4 and TRBJ2-3; 8 bases fit TRBD1. With V trimmed by 6 bases and J by 0 bases, 5 bases remained unmatched. CDR3 length equals 15 residues. This CDR3 is CASRRQGSSTDTQYF. CDR3 DNA sequence: TGTGCCAGCAGAAGACAGGGGTCTAGCACAGATACGCAGTATTTT.

This clonotype has a count of ten or more. J is TRBJ1-6 and V is TRBV12-3 or TRBV12-4, with 9 nucleotides matching TRBD1. The junction had 1 base not matched to a gene; V was cut back by 4 bases and J by 6 bases. CDR3 length equals 14 residues. The CDR3: CASSWTGVNSPLHF. DNA for the CDR3: TGTGCCAGCAGTTGGACAGGGGTTAATTCACCCCTCCACTTT.

In this sample, this clonotype turned up a few times. In DNA, the CDR3 is TGCGCCAGCAGCTGGGGCTCTGGGGCCAACGTCCTGACTTTC. The encoded protein is CASSWGSGANVLTF. The chain combines TRBV5-1 with TRBJ2-6; D is undetermined. The germline V and J ends were trimmed by 3 bases and 0 bases, with 4 bases remaining between them. The CDR3 covers 14 residues. In germline, CDR1 is SGHRS, CDR2 YFSETQ.

The rearrangement joins TRBV27 to TRBJ2-5, with a weak D call TRBD2 (6 bases). Trimming took off 6 bases at V and 7 bases at J, with 18 bases between the two ends. The germline V gene encodes CDR1 MNHEY and CDR2 SMNVEV (reference sequence). The CDR3 sequence is 14 residues long. The DNA of the CDR3 is TGTGCCAGCAGCTCCCAGCGGCCCGGGGGGACCCAGTACTTC. This codes for CASSSQRPGGTQYF.

As DNA, the CDR3 is TGCGCCAGCAGCTCCTTAAACAGGGGGCCCGGGGAGCTGTTTTTT. The encoded protein is CASSSLNRGPGELFF. This sequence joins TRBV5-1 and TRBJ2-2; 9 bases fit TRBD1. The CDR3 spans 15 residues. The V gene's germline CDR1 is SGHRS and CDR2 YFSETQ. Losses at the gene ends were 3 bases for V and 6 bases for J; bases not matched to a gene: 6.

There are many counts of this clonotype. This chain links TRBV5-1 with TRBJ1-3, with 7 bases identical to TRBD1. Germline V CDR1 and CDR2: SGHRS, YFSETQ. The CDR3 extends over 16 amino acids. The trim removed 0 bases at V and 2 bases at J, leaving 5 bases unmatched. The CDR3: CASSLATGSTGNTIYF. In DNA, the CDR3 is TGCGCCAGCAGCTTGGCGACAGGGTCAACTGGAAACACCATATATTTT.

This chain links TRBV5-1 with TRBJ2-2, with 9 bases aligning to TRBD1. The J segment lost 0 bases and the V segment lost 5 bases, leaving 8 bases of the junction unmatched. The CDR3 totals 17 residues. CDR1 is SGHRS and CDR2 is YFSETQ in the germline V gene. The chain's CDR3 is CASSLRTGGTNTGELFF. CDR3 sequence (DNA): TGCGCCAGCAGTTTGCGAACAGGGGGCACGAACACCGGGGAGCTGTTTTTT.

The rearrangement joins TRBV28 to TRBJ1-2, with 7 nucleotides matching TRBD1. The CDR3 contains 14 residues. The germline CDR1 and CDR2 sequences are MDHEN and SYDVKM. After removal of 7 bases from V and 2 bases from J, the junction contained 7 bases not matched to a gene. The CDR3 loop is CASNPGRGNYGYTF. The CDR3, as DNA: TGTGCCAGCAACCCGGGCAGGGGGAACTATGGCTACACCTTC.

This clonotype was seen a few times. The genes are TRBV28 and TRBJ1-2; unclear D gene. This CDR3 has 13 amino acids. Trimming took 3 bases from V and 7 from J, leaving 12 bases between them. Germline CDR1 MDHEN, CDR2 SYDVKM. The CDR3 sequence is CASSFVGSPGYTF. The CDR3 nucleotides are TGTGCCAGCAGTTTTGTAGGGTCCCCTGGCTACACCTTC.

This chain joins TRBV28 and TRBJ1-5; TRBD1 might be the D (6 bases). Trimming removed 6 bases from V and 2 bases from J, with 11 bases in between. The V gene's germline CDR1 is MDHEN and CDR2 SYDVKM. The CDR3 extends over 14 amino acids. CDR3 coding DNA: TGTGCCAGCAGGATAACAGGGCGCAATCAGCCCCAGCATTTT. Its translation is CASRITGRNQPQHF.

The chain couples TRBV5-1 to TRBJ2-2, with 7 bases that match TRBD2. The CDR3 contains 16 residues. In germline, CDR1 is SGHRS, CDR2 YFSETQ. The junction had 5 bases not matched to a gene; V was cut back by 2 bases and J by 1 base. The CDR3 DNA is TGCGCCAGCAGCTTTGAAGTAGCGGGGAACACCGGGGAGCTGTTTTTT. It codes for CASSFEVAGNTGELFF.

The chain is built from TRBV27 and TRBJ2-3; TRBD2 might be the D (6 bases). Per germline, CDR1 MNHEY and CDR2 SMNVEV (reference sequence). V dropped 6 bases and J dropped 3 bases, with 22 bases sitting between them. The CDR3 loop spans 17 amino acids. The CDR3 reads CASRPGSGGVATDTQYF. CDR3 DNA: TGTGCCAGCAGACCAGGTAGCGGCGGAGTAGCGACAGATACGCAGTATTTT.

The chain couples TRBV20-1 to TRBJ2-5; tentatively, D is TRBD2 (5 bases). This CDR3 has 12 residues. From germline, CDR1 is DFQATT and CDR2 SNEGSKA (reference sequence). V was cut by 6 bases and J by 5 bases, with 13 bases left in between. In DNA form, the CDR3 reads TGCAGTGCCAAGATCTCGGGGGAGACCCAGTACTTC. It encodes CSAKISGETQYF.

This clonotype was picked up a small number of times. This chain uses TRBV9 with TRBJ1-2; TRBD1 matches 7 bases. This CDR3 is built from 16 residues. Unmatched junction bases numbered 19, after V lost 6 bases and J lost 8 bases. Germline assignment: CDR1 SGDLS and CDR2 YYNGEE. As DNA, the CDR3 is TGTGCCAGCACCGAGGGGGCGACAGGGCGCATCTACGGCTACACCTTC. It codes for CASTEGATGRIYGYTF.

The CDR3 region is CASRYQGRSNQPQHF. The CDR3 nucleotides read TGTGCCAGTAGGTATCAGGGGCGTAGCAATCAGCCCCAGCATTTT. The chain has TRBV19 and TRBJ1-5; D might be TRBD1 (6 bases). Germline CDR1 and CDR2: LNHDA and SQIVND (reference sequence). The CDR3 length is 15 residues. Trimming stripped 6 bases from V and 0 bases from J, with 12 bases between.

The chain is built from TRBV7-9 and TRBJ2-1, with a weak D call TRBD1 (6 bases). The CDR3 has 15 residues. V lost 1 base and J lost 2, with 9 bases in between. Per the germline V gene, CDR1 is SEHNR and CDR2 is FQNEAQ (reference sequence). The CDR3 protein is CASSLEGQTYNEQFF. CDR3 sequence (DNA): TGTGCCAGCAGCTTAGAGGGACAAACCTACAATGAGCAGTTCTTC.

This chain connects TRBV5-1 to TRBJ1-6; 9 nucleotides match TRBD1. Looked up from germline, CDR1 is SGHRS and CDR2 is YFSETQ. The CDR3 contains 16 residues. With 0 bases clipped from V and 7 bases from J, the junction kept 5 bases outside the gene matches. This CDR3 reads CASSLEGTGSNSPLHF. Written as DNA, the CDR3 is TGCGCCAGCAGCTTGGAGGGGACAGGGTCGAATTCACCCCTCCACTTT.

In its sample, this clonotype was seen a few times. The chain links TRBV12-3 or TRBV12-4 to TRBJ2-1; a weak D match, TRBD2 (6 bases). The ends were cut back, 5 bases at V and 4 bases at J, with 15 bases in the middle. The CDR3 length is 15 residues. This chain's CDR3 is CASSPGAGPYNEQFF. The CDR3, as DNA: TGTGCCAGCAGTCCCGGGGCGGGGCCTTACAATGAGCAGTTCTTC.

V gene TRBV9 combines with J gene TRBJ2-3, with 9 positions matching TRBD1. From germline, CDR1 is SGDLS and CDR2 YYNGEE. This CDR3 spans 17 amino acids. Trimming took 3 bases from V and 2 from J; bases not matched to a gene: 10. The CDR3 nucleotides are TGTGCCAGCAGCGCACAGGGACAGGGTCCTTCCACAGATACGCAGTATTTT. Protein product: CASSAQGQGPSTDTQYF.